The sequence of this T cell receptor beta chain was determined in a study of post-analysis software for immune sequencing data. General study points: F measure grouped same-batch samples tightly together. Controls had lower frequencies than patients of four or five TRBV segments, which included TRBV5-6, TRBV5-1 and TRBV20-1. Controls' normalized Chao1 diversity significantly exceeded that of multiple sclerosis patients.

Concerning this clonotype: The antigen is unknown.

Trimming removed 5 bases from V and 3 bases from J, with 1 base in between. The CDR3 loop spans 11 amino acids. CDR1 and CDR2 from the germline V gene are MNHEY and SVGEGT. Each TCR beta cDNA library carried unique molecular identifiers. There were about 0.95 to 11 million T cells, and about 540,000 cDNA molecules came from them. A single record per CDR3 protein comes from TCRdb applying MiXCR to the PCR reads. The table shows about 200,000 distinct CDR3 sequences, with approximately 28% occurring only once. This TCR was sampled from a girl aged 2-17 years with multiple sclerosis. The sample comprised blood. J is TRBJ2-2 and V is TRBV6-2 or TRBV6-3, with no clear D. The CDR3 nucleotides are TGTGCCAGCAGTGACACCGGGGAGCTGTTTTTT. Protein product: CASSDTGELFF.